The clone carrying this T cell receptor (beta chain) was recorded a few times. The antigen is not known. This sample was included in a study of T-cell memory formation after mild COVID-19. Findings of the study overall: Later expanders leaned toward CD4+, whereas clones contracting from day 15 to 85 were balanced CD4/CD8. Memory from before infection featured some responding clones, which suggests cross-reactive memory joined.

Constant-segment primers served in 5'RACE that generated TCR alpha and TCR beta cDNA libraries bearing sample barcodes and UMIs. TCRdb re-called the 5' RACE reads with MiXCR, one entry per CDR3 protein. Seen here are 300,000 to 400,000 distinct CDR3 sequences, 20% to 25% observed once, and the top ten hold roughly an eighth. The origin of this receptor is an adult woman who had mild COVID-19 (a few samples of this study predate the infection). Cell type and time point are not known. The sequenced sample was PBMCs or a T cell subset sorted from them (not recorded which).

This CDR3 reads CASSFVNYGYTF. Here the CDR3 DNA reads TGTGCCAGCAGTTTTGTTAACTATGGCTACACCTTC. The genes are TRBV12-3 or TRBV12-4 and TRBJ1-2; D not resolved. This CDR3 has 12 amino acids. The V and J ends lost 3 bases and 1 base respectively, with 3 bases between them.